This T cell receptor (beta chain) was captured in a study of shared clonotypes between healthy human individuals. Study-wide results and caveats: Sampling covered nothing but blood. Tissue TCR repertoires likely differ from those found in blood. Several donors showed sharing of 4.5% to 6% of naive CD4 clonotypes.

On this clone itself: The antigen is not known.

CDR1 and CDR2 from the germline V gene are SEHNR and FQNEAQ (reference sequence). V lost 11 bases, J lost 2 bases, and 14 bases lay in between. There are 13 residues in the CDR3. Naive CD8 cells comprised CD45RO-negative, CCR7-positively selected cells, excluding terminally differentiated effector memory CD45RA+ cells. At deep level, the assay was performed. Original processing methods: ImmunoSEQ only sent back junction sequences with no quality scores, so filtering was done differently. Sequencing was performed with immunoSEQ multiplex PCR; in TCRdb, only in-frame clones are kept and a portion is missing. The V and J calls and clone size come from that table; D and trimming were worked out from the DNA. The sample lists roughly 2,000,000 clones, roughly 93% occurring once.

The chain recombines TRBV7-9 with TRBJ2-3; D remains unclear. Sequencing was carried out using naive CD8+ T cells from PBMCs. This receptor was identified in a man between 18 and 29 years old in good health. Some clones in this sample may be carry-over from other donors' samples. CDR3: CALPLRDTDTQYF. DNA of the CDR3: TGTGCCCTCCCCCTGCGAGACACAGATACGCAGTATTTT.